A selection of T cell receptor beta chains follows, all from one sample in a study of T-cell reconstitution after alpha-beta-depleted transplantation in children. TCRdb used MiXCR to reprocess the PCR reads, holding one entry per CDR3 protein. The sample lists more than 250,000 distinct CDR3 sequences, over 8% seen once, with about 9.4% in the top ten. The sample was PBMCs from the stem cell graft donor, taken from the stem cell graft. The receptors were gathered from a human donor who donated a stem cell graft to a child with SCID. Each CDR3 is given with its conserved first and last residue. A clone size is listed for some rows: how often the clone was seen (once, few, many), or a class if it is expanded.

j_call	clone_size	v_call	cdr3_aa
TRBJ2-3	many	TRBV6-1	CASSTTSLNTQYF
TRBJ2-7	-	TRBV11-2	CASSREVAAFSYEQYF
TRBJ2-2	few	TRBV5-1	CASSLAAKLGELFF
TRBJ1-2	-	TRBV9	CASSGTQGGNYGYTF
TRBJ1-1	many	TRBV6-5	CASSHAGTVNTEAFF
TRBJ1-2	many	TRBV4-1	CASSQPAQGRGYGYTF
TRBJ2-5	-	TRBV9	CASSVTGGEAETQYF
TRBJ2-7	-	TRBV13	CASSLGGPPGEQYF
TRBJ2-1	many	TRBV10-3	CAISTTTERGTYNEQFF
TRBJ1-1	-	TRBV5-6	CASRRDRDEMNTEAFF
TRBJ2-5	few	TRBV5-1	CASSLLLAGGSQETQYF
TRBJ2-5	many	TRBV6-5	CASSSPDLNQETQYF
TRBJ1-1	-	TRBV5-5	CASSRRGEVTEAFF
TRBJ2-5	-	TRBV12-3/TRBV12-4	CASQHLAGQGETQYF
TRBJ1-2	-	TRBV16	CASSQNPRGGNGYTF
TRBJ2-7	-	TRBV5-1	CASSPHRQEQYEQYF
TRBJ1-1	few	TRBV12-3/TRBV12-4	CASSFGSRSFEAFF
TRBJ2-7	few	TRBV11-2	CASSPPGPKIYEQYF
TRBJ1-1	-	TRBV5-1	CASSFGGGGLLNTEAFF
TRBJ2-7	few	TRBV9	CASSVEGTGVYEQYF
TRBJ2-2	-	TRBV7-9	CASSTDRGRTGELFF
TRBJ2-4	-	TRBV20-1	CSATMWGAKNIQYF
TRBJ1-1	-	TRBV12-5	CARSSGRGNTEAFF
TRBJ2-7	few	TRBV9	CASTPQAFGYEQYF
TRBJ1-5	many	TRBV6-5	CASSYSSGHNQPQHF
TRBJ1-2	few	TRBV6-1	CASSRQGTYGYTF
TRBJ1-6	few	TRBV12-3/TRBV12-4	CASSTGFLNSPLHF
TRBJ2-1	-	TRBV5-6	CASIRTGGPEQFF
TRBJ1-2	many	TRBV2	CATPSLLEGYTF
TRBJ2-3	many	TRBV6-5	CASSYSTGVITDTQYF
TRBJ2-7	-	TRBV12-5	CASGSGTSYEQYF
TRBJ2-7	many	TRBV5-1	CASSPNHLSGGTYEQYF
TRBJ2-1	many	TRBV12-3/TRBV12-4	CASSSTGGNSYNEQFF
TRBJ2-5	many	TRBV20-1	CSAAFFGLAVQETQYF
TRBJ2-7	-	TRBV11-1	CASSLGPQGITYEQYF
TRBJ2-7	few	TRBV10-3	CAIGLAGAAYEQYF
TRBJ1-3	-	TRBV12-3/TRBV12-4	CASSKQGLSGNTIYF
TRBJ1-4	many	TRBV19	CASSTPGAVVELFF
TRBJ2-7	few	TRBV2	CASSRTHTYEQYF
TRBJ1-6	few	TRBV4-1	CASSQDRPGPNSPLHF
TRBJ2-2	-	TRBV5-1	CASSLDRVGAGELFF
TRBJ2-3	few	TRBV9	CASSDTGGIDTQYF
TRBJ2-7	few	TRBV11-2	CASSLSPDRDYEQYF
TRBJ2-5	-	TRBV12-3/TRBV12-4	CASSLGLAGGFQQETQYF
TRBJ2-5	few	TRBV7-8	CASSLPADRGGETQYF
TRBJ2-3	few	TRBV9	CASSEHSGGTDTQYF
TRBJ2-7	many	TRBV20-1	CSARETGTGTSYEQYF
TRBJ2-1	-	TRBV5-1	CASSPEGGGLWNEQFF
TRBJ2-1	few	TRBV6-5	CASSYPSGGADYEQFF